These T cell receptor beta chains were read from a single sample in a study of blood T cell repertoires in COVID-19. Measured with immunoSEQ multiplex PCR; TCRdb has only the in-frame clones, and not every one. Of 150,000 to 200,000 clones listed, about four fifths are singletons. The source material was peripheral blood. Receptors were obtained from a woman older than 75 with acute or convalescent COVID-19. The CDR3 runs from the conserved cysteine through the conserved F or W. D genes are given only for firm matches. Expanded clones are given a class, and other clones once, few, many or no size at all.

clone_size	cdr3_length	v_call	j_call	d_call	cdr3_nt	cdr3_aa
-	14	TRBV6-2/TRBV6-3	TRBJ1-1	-	TGTGCCAGCAGTACCTCGGACAGGAACACTGAAGCTTTCTTT	CASSTSDRNTEAFF
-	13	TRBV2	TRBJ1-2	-	TGTGCCAGCAGTGAGGGCAGGGACTATGGCTACACCTTC	CASSEGRDYGYTF
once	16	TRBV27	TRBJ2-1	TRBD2	TGTGCCAGCAGTTCTAGCGGGAGGGCCAACGTCAATGAGCAGTTCTTC	CASSSSGRANVNEQFF
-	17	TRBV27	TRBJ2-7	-	TGTGCCAGCAGTTTATGGAGGGGCGTGGGGGTTCGCGAAGAGCAGTACTTC	CASSLWRGVGVREEQYF
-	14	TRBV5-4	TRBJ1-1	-	TGTGCCAGCAGCTTGGAGACACCGAACACTGAAGCTTTCTTT	CASSLETPNTEAFF
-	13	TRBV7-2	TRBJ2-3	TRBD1	TGTGCCAGCAGCTTGGACAGGTGGAAAGCGCAGTATTTT	CASSLDRWKAQYF
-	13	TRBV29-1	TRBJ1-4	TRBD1	TGCAGCGTTGGAGACAGGGTTAATGAAAAACTGTTTTTT	CSVGDRVNEKLFF
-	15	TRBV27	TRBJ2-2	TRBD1	TGTGCCAGCAGTTATCGAGGGGGCGTTACCGGGGAGCTGTTTTTT	CASSYRGGVTGELFF
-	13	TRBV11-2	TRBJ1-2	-	TGTGCCAGCAGCTCCTCAGGGGCCTATGGCTACACCTTC	CASSSSGAYGYTF
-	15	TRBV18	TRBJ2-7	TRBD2	TGTGCCAGCTCGTCCGGACTAGCGGGCACCTACGAGCAGTACTTC	CASSSGLAGTYEQYF
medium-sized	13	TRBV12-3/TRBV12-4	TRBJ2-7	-	TGTGCCAGCAGTTTATCTTACAAAAACGAGCAGTACTTC	CASSLSYKNEQYF
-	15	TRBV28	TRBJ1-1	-	TGTGCCAGCCGGGAGATGACAGTCATTAACACTGAAGCTTTCTTT	CASREMTVINTEAFF
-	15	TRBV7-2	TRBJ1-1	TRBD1	TGTGCCAGCAGCTTGAGGGGGCTCTTGAACACTGAAGCTTTCTTT	CASSLRGLLNTEAFF
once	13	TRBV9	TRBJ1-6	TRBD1	TGTGCCAGCAGCGGGACAGGGAATTCACCCCTCCACTTT	CASSGTGNSPLHF
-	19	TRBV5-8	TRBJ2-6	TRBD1	TGTGCCAGCAGCTTGTTTCGGGACAGCCCGTGGTCCGGGGCCAACGTCCTGACTTTC	CASSLFRDSPWSGANVLTF
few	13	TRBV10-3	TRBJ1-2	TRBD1	TGTGCCATCAGTTCCGGGACAGATGATGGCTACACCTTC	CAISSGTDDGYTF
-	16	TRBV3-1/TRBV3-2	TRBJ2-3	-	TGTGCCAGCAGCTTAAAGGGGGTTGGTAGAGCAGATACGCAGTATTTT	CASSLKGVGRADTQYF
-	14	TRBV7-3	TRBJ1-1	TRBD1	TGTGCCAGCAGCCTGACAGGGGGTGTAGCTGAAGCTTTCTTT	CASSLTGGVAEAFF
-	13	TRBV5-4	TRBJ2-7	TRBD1	TGTGCCAGCAGCTCAACAGGGGCGGACGAGCAGTACTTC	CASSSTGADEQYF
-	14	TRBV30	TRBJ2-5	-	TGTGCCTGTTTTGCAGGGCGGTCCCAAGAGACCCAGTACTTC	CACFAGRSQETQYF
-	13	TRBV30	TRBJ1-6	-	TGTGCCTGGAGTGGCAGGCCAAATTCACCCCTCCACTTT	CAWSGRPNSPLHF
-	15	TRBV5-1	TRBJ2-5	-	TGCGCCAGCAGCCCCAGCGGGACATCCCAAGAGACCCAGTACTTC	CASSPSGTSQETQYF
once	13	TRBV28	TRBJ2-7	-	TGTGCCAGCCTTGGAACAGGGTGGGGTGAGCAGTACTTC	CASLGTGWGEQYF
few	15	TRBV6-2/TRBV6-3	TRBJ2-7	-	TGTGCCAGCAGTTACTCGATAACAGAAGCCTACGAGCAGTACTTC	CASSYSITEAYEQYF
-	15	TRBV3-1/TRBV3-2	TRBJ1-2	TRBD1	TGTGCCAGCAGCCCATGGGGACAGGGGAACTATGGCTACACCTTC	CASSPWGQGNYGYTF
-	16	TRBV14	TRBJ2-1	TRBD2	TGTGCCAGCAGCCAATTTAGCGGGAGATTGGGCAATGAGCAGTTCTTC	CASSQFSGRLGNEQFF
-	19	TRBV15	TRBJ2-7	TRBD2	TGTGCCACCAGCAGAGAGTCGATAGCGGGAGCCCCCGGACTCTACGAGCAGTACTTC	CATSRESIAGAPGLYEQYF
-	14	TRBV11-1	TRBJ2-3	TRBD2	TGTGCCAGCAGCTTTGGCGGGGGGACAGATACGCAGTATTTT	CASSFGGGTDTQYF
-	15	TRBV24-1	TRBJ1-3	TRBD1	TGTGCCACCAGTGACACGACAGGGGCCGGAGACACCATATATTTT	CATSDTTGAGDTIYF
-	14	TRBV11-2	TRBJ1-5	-	TGTGCCAGCAGCTTAGATGGGGGCAGTCAGCCCCAGCATTTT	CASSLDGGSQPQHF
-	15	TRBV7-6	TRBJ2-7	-	TGTGCCAGCAGCTTAGCAGCAGGGGCTAGGCACGAGCAGTACTTC	CASSLAAGARHEQYF
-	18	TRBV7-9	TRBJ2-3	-	TGTGCCAGCAGCTTAAGGGTCGGGGATCTCCTTAGCACAGATACGCAGTATTTT	CASSLRVGDLLSTDTQYF
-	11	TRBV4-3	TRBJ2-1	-	TGCGCCAGCAGCCAAGGAGTTGAGCAGTTCTTC	CASSQGVEQFF
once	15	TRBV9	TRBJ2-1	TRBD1	TGTGCCAGCAGCGTGACGGGACAGGCAAACAATGAGCAGTTCTTC	CASSVTGQANNEQFF
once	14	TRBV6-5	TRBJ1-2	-	TGTGCCAGCAGTCCCCCTGGGGGCTACTATGGCTACACCTTC	CASSPPGGYYGYTF
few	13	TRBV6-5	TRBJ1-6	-	TGTGCCAGCAGTAAACAGCAGGGTTCACCCCTCCACTTT	CASSKQQGSPLHF
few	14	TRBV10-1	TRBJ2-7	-	TGCGCCAGCAGTGAGTCCAGAACTACTGACGAGCAGTACTTC	CASSESRTTDEQYF
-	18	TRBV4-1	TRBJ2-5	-	TGCGCCAGCAGCCCGCCTCTGCGCGCAGGGCCGTTTGAAGAGACCCAGTACTTC	CASSPPLRAGPFEETQYF